A single sample is the source of the 28 T cell receptor beta chains below, sequenced in a study of regulatory T cells in long-lasting Graves disease. Regarding time point: persistent/refractory GD, antithyroid drugs over 5 years with positive TRAb. The TCR library was prepared using RNA isolated from PBMCs. CDR3-region Arm-PCR and iRepertoire HTBI primers produced the TCR beta libraries. One entry per CDR3 protein, called by TCRdb with MiXCR from the multiplex PCR reads. The sample includes about 460,000 distinct CDR3 sequences, about 20% of them seen just once. The sequenced sample was peripheral blood mononuclear cells (PBMCs), obtained when the disease was refractory, from a patient treated with antithyroid drugs. Source of these receptors: a female donor with Graves disease.

This clonotype was detected a few times. V and J are TRBV30 and TRBJ1-4; tentatively, D is TRBD1 (5 bases). The V gene lost 3 bases and the J gene lost 0 bases, with 8 bases spanning the gap. The CDR3 loop spans 14 amino acids. Germline CDR1 reads GTSNPN; CDR2 reads SVGIG (reference sequence). This chain's CDR3 is CAWSPTATNEKLFF. The CDR3 DNA follows: TGTGCCTGGAGCCCGACAGCAACTAATGAAAAACTGTTTTTT.

To note about this clonotype: This sequence may be a read error, since a much larger clone differs from it by one base. The V and J genes are TRBV20-1 and TRBJ1-1, with a possible D match to TRBD1 (5 bases). CDR3 length: 14 amino acids. The V gene's germline CDR1 is DFQATT and CDR2 SNEGSKA (reference sequence). The ends were cut back, 2 bases at V and 9 bases at J, with 19 bases in the middle. CDR3 DNA: TGCAGTGCTAGAAGGGCCAGGGATAAGGCTAAAGCTTTCTTT. Its translation: CSARRARDKAKAFF.

The V and J genes are TRBV10-3 and TRBJ2-2, with D perhaps being TRBD1 or TRBD2 (6 bases each). Germline loops: CDR1 ENHRY, CDR2 SYGVKD. The CDR3 covers 14 residues. The germline V and J ends were trimmed by 11 bases and 5 bases, with 18 bases remaining between them. The CDR3 DNA is TGTGCCTCGAGGGGGGCGTCGGAGACCGGGGAGCTGTTTTTT. As protein: CASRGASETGELFF.

This clonotype came up many times. J is TRBJ1-6 and V is TRBV2, with 7 bases matching TRBD1. V shed 5 bases and J 8 bases; nucleotides not matched to a gene: 9. Germline V gene sequence: CDR1 SNHLY, CDR2 FYNNEI. The CDR3 is made up of 15 amino acids. The CDR3 loop reads CASSFSTGFDSPLHF. The CDR3 DNA reads as TGTGCCAGCAGTTTTTCGACAGGGTTTGATTCACCCCTCCACTTT.

The V and J genes are TRBV6-7 and TRBJ2-5; 7 bases match TRBD2. TRBV6-7 is an open reading frame, and its role is uncertain. V lost 6 bases and J lost 5; bases outside the gene matches: 30. There are 21 residues in the CDR3. This CDR3 reads CASRLYRDYLDLEVRGETQYF. The CDR3 DNA sequence: TGTGCCAGCAGACTCTATCGGGACTACCTAGACTTAGAGGTCCGAGGGGAGACCCAGTACTTC.

This clonotype was seen only a few times. This rearrangement joins TRBV5-6 to TRBJ1-4, with a tentative D call TRBD1 (5 bases). The V gene's germline CDR1 is SGHDT and CDR2 YYEEEE. V lost 4 bases and J 4 bases, leaving 11 bases between the germline ends. This CDR3 is 14 amino acids long. The CDR3 region is CASSRKGFNEKLFF. The DNA of the CDR3 is TGTGCCAGCAGCCGTAAGGGGTTTAATGAAAAACTGTTTTTT.

V usage is TRBV6-2 or TRBV6-3 and J usage is TRBJ2-7; D may be TRBD1 (6 bases). The CDR3 consists of 15 residues. Germline-derived CDR1 and CDR2 are MNHEY and SVGEGT. V shed 6 bases and J shed 3 bases, with 18 bases lying between them. CDR3 sequence: CASRPGTPNRYEQYF. The CDR3, as DNA: TGTGCCAGCAGACCCGGGACACCAAACCGCTACGAGCAGTACTTC.

Remarks on this clonotype: In this CDR3 the conserved last residue, phenylalanine or tryptophan, is missing, so a read error is likely. The chain has TRBV6-9 and TRBJ1-2; D is ambiguous. The germline V gene encodes CDR1 MNHGY and CDR2 SVAAGI. Trimming removed 4 bases at V and 4 bases at J, with 13 bases between. The CDR3 sequence is 14 residues long. CDR3 sequence: CASSLGGQFYGYTL. The CDR3 region has the DNA TGTGCCAGCAGTTTAGGCGGCCAGTTCTATGGCTACACCCTC.

This clonotype was seen a handful of times. V is TRBV7-2 and J is TRBJ2-5, with TRBD2 matching over 8 bases. The germline V gene encodes CDR1 SGHTA and CDR2 FQGNSA. The ends lost 1 base at V and 5 bases at J; junction bases unmatched: 6. The CDR3 length is 15 residues. CDR3 coding DNA: TGTGCCAGCAGCTTAGTAGCGGGAATTGGGGAGACCCAGTACTTC. Its protein product is CASSLVAGIGETQYF.

This clonotype has just a few counts. The chain joins TRBV9 to TRBJ1-5; no firm D call. V lost 0 bases to trimming and J lost 4 bases, with 5 bases between them. CDR1 SGDLS and CDR2 YYNGEE come from the germline V gene. The CDR3 is made up of 13 amino acids. The CDR3 spells CASSVDHNQPQHF. DNA for the CDR3: TGTGCCAGCAGCGTAGACCATAATCAGCCCCAGCATTTT. Together with reference TRBV9 and TRBJ1-5, the CDR3 gives the full variable domain: DSGVTQTPKHLITATGQRVTLRCSPRSGDLSVYWYQQSLDQGLQFLIQYYNGEERAKGNILERFSAQQFPDLHSELNLSSLELGDSALYFCASSVDHNQPQHFGDGTRLSIL.

V and J are TRBV6-2 or TRBV6-3 and TRBJ1-2, with D possibly being TRBD1 (5 bases). Germline values: CDR1 MNHEY, CDR2 SVGEGT. V gave up 8 bases and J gave up 4 bases, with 11 bases separating them. CDR3 length: 12 amino acids. The CDR3 region is CASFRVSYGYTF. CDR3 DNA: TGTGCCAGCTTCAGGGTTTCCTATGGCTACACCTTC.

Remarks on this clonotype: A much larger clone differs from this one at a single base, so this may be a read error. This chain joins TRBV7-9 and TRBJ2-4; D is uncertain. The germline gives CDR1 SEHNR, CDR2 FQNEAQ (reference sequence). The length of the CDR3 is 15 residues. Trimming took off 2 bases at V and 8 bases at J, with 16 bases between the two ends. CDR3 region: CASSLFSPTEDIQYF. The CDR3, as DNA: TGTGCCAGCAGCTTATTTTCGCCGACGGAAGACATTCAGTACTTC.

The V call is TRBV3-1, the J call TRBJ2-5; D call uncertain. The ends were cut back, 0 bases at V and 1 base at J, with 9 bases in the middle. This CDR3 spans 15 amino acids. The germline V gene encodes CDR1 LGHDT and CDR2 YNNKEL (reference sequence). DNA for the CDR3: TGTGCCAGCAGCCAAGACCCCGGGCCCCAAGAGACCCAGTACTTC. This codes for CASSQDPGPQETQYF.

This clonotype was found a few times. The chain carries TRBV2 and TRBJ2-1; no firm D call. V was shortened by 6 bases and J by 10 bases, with 13 bases between the two germline ends. The CDR3 contains 12 residues. Germline loops: CDR1 SNHLY, CDR2 FYNNEI. The CDR3 DNA reads as TGTGCCAGCAGCCCGACACGTCTGGAGCAGTTCTTC. It yields the protein CASSPTRLEQFF.

This clonotype was seen only a few times. The chain recombines TRBV30 with TRBJ1-1; D is unresolved. Per germline, CDR1 GTSNPN and CDR2 SVGIG (reference sequence). V gave up 7 bases and J gave up 2 bases, with 11 bases separating them. This CDR3 has 12 residues. CDR3 region: CAYLLPNTEAFF. The CDR3 region has the DNA TGTGCCTACCTCTTGCCTAACACTGAAGCTTTCTTT.

This clonotype was seen repeatedly, ten times or more. V is TRBV6-1 and J is TRBJ2-7, with 9 nucleotides matching TRBD1. CDR3 length: 14 residues. CDR1 is MNHNS, CDR2 SASEGT, per germline. Trimming removed 6 bases from V and 5 bases from J; junction bases left unmatched: 8. The CDR3 loop is CASRDRGPRDEQYF. CDR3 in DNA: TGTGCCAGCAGGGACAGGGGTCCGCGGGACGAGCAGTACTTC.

The CDR3 sequence: CSARDAGAFSYEQYF. CDR3 bases: TGCAGTGCTAGAGATGCGGGGGCTTTTTCCTACGAGCAGTACTTC. The J gene is TRBJ2-7, the V gene TRBV20-1, with D tentatively TRBD2 (7 bases). Trimming stripped 0 bases from V and 1 base from J, with 13 bases between. Germline lookup yields CDR1 DFQATT and CDR2 SNEGSKA (reference sequence). The CDR3 loop spans 15 amino acids.

This clonotype was recorded at least ten times. The chain has TRBV28 and TRBJ1-1; the D is unclear. The length of the CDR3 is 14 residues. Germline V CDR1 and CDR2: MDHEN, SYDVKM. Trimming took 5 bases from V and 0 from J, leaving 10 bases between them. The DNA for the CDR3 is TGTGCCAGCAGTCCCCAATCCCTGAACACTGAAGCTTTCTTT. Translating gives CASSPQSLNTEAFF.

The chain links TRBV5-1 to TRBJ2-5; 9 bases align to TRBD1. This CDR3 is 15 amino acids long. CDR1 and CDR2 (germline): SGHRS, YFSETQ. V shed 4 bases and J 4 bases; nucleotides not matched to a gene: 8. This chain's CDR3 is CASSLRATGGETQYF. Here the CDR3 DNA reads TGCGCCAGCAGCCTCCGGGCGACAGGGGGAGAGACCCAGTACTTC.

This clonotype came up a few times. The chain couples TRBV27 to TRBJ1-5, with D hard to call. The CDR3 totals 15 residues. Germline V gene data show CDR1 as MNHEY and CDR2 as SMNVEV (reference sequence). Trimming cost V 2 bases and J 3 bases, with 11 bases left between them. The CDR3 is CASSLLGQPNQPQHF. The DNA for the CDR3 is TGTGCCAGCAGTTTACTCGGGCAGCCCAATCAGCCCCAGCATTTT.

Ten or more counts support this clonotype. The rearrangement joins TRBV12-3 or TRBV12-4 to TRBJ2-7, with a tentative D call TRBD1 (6 bases). V was shortened by 2 bases and J by 5 bases, with 13 bases between the two germline ends. The CDR3 has 14 residues. The CDR3 sequence: CASSLTQTGDEQYF. CDR3 bases: TGTGCCAGCAGTTTAACCCAGACAGGTGACGAGCAGTACTTC.

The rearrangement uses TRBV4-1 and TRBJ2-2, with 13 bases aligning to TRBD2. Germline V gives CDR1 MGHRA, CDR2 YSYEKL. The V gene end was trimmed by 3 bases and the J gene end by 2 bases; junction bases not matched to a gene: 6. This CDR3 is 18 amino acids long. The CDR3 spells CASSQSGTSGVNTGELFF. The CDR3 DNA sequence: TGCGCCAGCAGCCAGTCAGGGACTAGCGGGGTTAACACCGGGGAGCTGTTTTTT.

This clonotype has ten or more counts. The rearrangement links TRBV6-1 to TRBJ1-2, with D unresolved. The V gene's germline CDR1 is MNHNS and CDR2 SASEGT. The CDR3 loop spans 11 amino acids. Trimming removed 8 bases from V and 5 bases from J, with 9 bases in between. The CDR3 DNA reads as TGTGCCAGCTTCTCCGATTATGGCTACACCTTC. This encodes CASFSDYGYTF.

This clonotype was counted between two and nine times. V is TRBV12-3 or TRBV12-4 and J is TRBJ2-7; no definite D call. Trimming took off 5 bases at V and 0 bases at J, with 20 bases between the two ends. CDR3 length: 17 amino acids. The CDR3: CASSPSPRSRSSYEQYF. The CDR3 nucleotides are TGTGCCAGCAGTCCCTCACCCCGAAGCCGTAGCTCCTACGAGCAGTACTTC.

This clonotype turned up a few times. This chain joins TRBV14 and TRBJ1-2, with 7 bases aligning to TRBD1. CDR1 and CDR2 (germline): SGHDN, FVKESK. With 4 bases clipped from V and 4 bases from J, the junction kept 6 bases outside the gene matches. The CDR3 is 14 amino acids. CDR3: CASSRLGQLYGYTF. The CDR3 coding sequence is TGTGCCAGCAGCCGTCTGGGACAGCTCTATGGCTACACCTTC.

This clonotype was counted between two and nine times. The rearrangement uses TRBV11-2 and TRBJ2-7; unclear D gene. Germline assignment: CDR1 SGHAT and CDR2 FQNNGV. Trimming removed 0 bases at V and 3 bases at J, with 6 bases between. The CDR3 is 13 amino acids. The CDR3 loop is CASSLDLNYEQYF. In nucleotides, the CDR3 is TGTGCCAGCAGCTTAGACCTGAACTACGAGCAGTACTTC.

In its sample, this clonotype was seen many times. This chain links TRBV12-3 or TRBV12-4 with TRBJ1-1, with 7 positions matching TRBD1. This CDR3 contains 14 residues. The ends lost 5 bases at V and 4 bases at J; junction bases unmatched: 7. The CDR3 loop is CASSVTRDSTEAFF. DNA for the CDR3: TGTGCCAGCAGTGTGACTAGGGACAGCACTGAAGCTTTCTTT.

There are many counts of this clonotype. The chain couples TRBV28 to TRBJ1-5, with D possibly TRBD1 on 5 matching bases. The CDR3 extends over 13 amino acids. The V gene's germline CDR1 is MDHEN and CDR2 SYDVKM. V lost 7 bases and J lost 5, with 12 bases in between. CDR3 in amino acids: CASKQIGDQPQHF. In nucleotides, the CDR3 is TGTGCCAGCAAACAAATAGGGGATCAGCCCCAGCATTTT.